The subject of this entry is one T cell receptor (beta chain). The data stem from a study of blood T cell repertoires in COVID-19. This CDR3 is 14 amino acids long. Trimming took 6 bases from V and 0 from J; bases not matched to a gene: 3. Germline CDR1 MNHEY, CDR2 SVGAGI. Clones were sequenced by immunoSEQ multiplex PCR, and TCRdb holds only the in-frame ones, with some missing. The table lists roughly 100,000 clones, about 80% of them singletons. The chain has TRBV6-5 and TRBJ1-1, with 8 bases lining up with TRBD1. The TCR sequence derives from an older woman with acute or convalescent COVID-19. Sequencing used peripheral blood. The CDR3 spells CASRHRGMNTEAFF. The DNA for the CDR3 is TGTGCCAGCAGGCACAGGGGGATGAACACTGAAGCTTTCTTT.